The 2 T cell receptor beta chains below were found in one sample sequenced in a study of regulatory T cells in long-lasting Graves disease. Stated time point: newly diagnosed GD, antithyroid drugs for less than 3 months. RNA from PBMCs was the source of the TCR library. For TCR beta, libraries came from iRepertoire HTBI primers and Arm-PCR of CDR3 regions. TCRdb re-called the multiplex PCR reads with MiXCR, one entry per CDR3 protein. This repertoire shows 350,000 to 450,000 distinct CDR3 sequences, approximately 16% found once; its top ten account for about 27%. The same data also contributed to another study, on T cells in Graves' hyperthyroidism and ophthalmopathy.

The input for sequencing was peripheral blood mononuclear cells (PBMCs), taken at new diagnosis, from a patient treated with antithyroid drugs. Receptors originate from a man in his forties or fifties with Graves disease.

This clonotype was found many times. This chain joins TRBV5-1 and TRBJ2-7, with a tentative D call TRBD1 (6 bases). The ends were cut back, 3 bases at V and 0 bases at J, with 10 bases in the middle. The CDR3 contains 14 residues. Germline values: CDR1 SGHRS, CDR2 YFSETQ. As DNA, the CDR3 is TGCGCCAGCAGCTACCGGACAGACTCCTACGAGCAGTACTTC. Translation gives CASSYRTDSYEQYF.

This clonotype was found a few times. The V and J genes are TRBV4-3 and TRBJ1-5; a weak D match, TRBD1 (5 bases). Trimming shortened V by 1 base and J by 4 bases, and 20 bases separated the two germline ends. CDR3 length: 18 residues. The germline CDR1 and CDR2 sequences are LGHNA and YSLEER. In DNA form, the CDR3 reads TGCGCCAGCAGCCAAGGTGTGGAGGGGCAGGGCCGAAATCAGCCCCAGCATTTT. This sequence encodes CASSQGVEGQGRNQPQHF.